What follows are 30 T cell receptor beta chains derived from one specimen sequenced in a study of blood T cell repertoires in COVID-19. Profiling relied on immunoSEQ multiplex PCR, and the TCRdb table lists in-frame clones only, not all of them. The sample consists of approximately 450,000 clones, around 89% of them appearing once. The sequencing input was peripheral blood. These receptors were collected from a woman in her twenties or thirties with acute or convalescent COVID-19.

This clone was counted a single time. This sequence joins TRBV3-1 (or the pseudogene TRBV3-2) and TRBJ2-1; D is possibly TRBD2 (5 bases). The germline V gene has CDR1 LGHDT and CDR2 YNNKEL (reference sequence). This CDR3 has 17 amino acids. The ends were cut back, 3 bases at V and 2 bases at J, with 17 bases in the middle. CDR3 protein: CASSHARPGKPYNEQFF. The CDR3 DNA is TGTGCCAGCAGCCATGCGCGGCCGGGGAAACCCTACAATGAGCAGTTCTTC.

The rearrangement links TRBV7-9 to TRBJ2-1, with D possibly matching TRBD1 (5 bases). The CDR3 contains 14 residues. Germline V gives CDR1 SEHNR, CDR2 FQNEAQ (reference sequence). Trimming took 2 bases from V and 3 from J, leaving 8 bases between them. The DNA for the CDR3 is TGTGCCAGCAGCTTAAAGGGGATCTACAATGAGCAGTTCTTC. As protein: CASSLKGIYNEQFF.

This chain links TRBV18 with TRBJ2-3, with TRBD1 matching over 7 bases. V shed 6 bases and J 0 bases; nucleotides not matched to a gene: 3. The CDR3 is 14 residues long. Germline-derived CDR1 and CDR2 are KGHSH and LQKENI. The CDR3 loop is CASSGQLSTDTQYF. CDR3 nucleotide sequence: TGTGCCAGCTCGGGACAGCTAAGCACAGATACGCAGTATTTT.

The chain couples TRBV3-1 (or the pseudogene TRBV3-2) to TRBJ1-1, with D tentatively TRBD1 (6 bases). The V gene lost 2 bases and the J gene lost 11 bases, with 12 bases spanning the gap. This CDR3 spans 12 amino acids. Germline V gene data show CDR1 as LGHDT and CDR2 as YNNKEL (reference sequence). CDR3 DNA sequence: TGTGCCAGCAGCCAATCCGACAGGATCGCTTTCTTT. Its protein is CASSQSDRIAFF.

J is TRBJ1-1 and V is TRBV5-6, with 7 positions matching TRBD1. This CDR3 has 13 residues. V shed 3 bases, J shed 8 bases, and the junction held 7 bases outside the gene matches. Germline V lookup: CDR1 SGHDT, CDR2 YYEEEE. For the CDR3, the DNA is TGTGCCAGCAGCTCAGGGGACAGTCAAGAAGCTTTCTTT. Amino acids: CASSSGDSQEAFF. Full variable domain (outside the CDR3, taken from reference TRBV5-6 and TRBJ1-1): DAGVTQSPTHLIKTRGQQVTLRCSPKSGHDTVSWYQQALGQGPQFIFQYYEEEERQRGNFPDRFSGHQFPNYSSELNVNALLLGDSALYLCASSSGDSQEAFFGQGTRLTVV.

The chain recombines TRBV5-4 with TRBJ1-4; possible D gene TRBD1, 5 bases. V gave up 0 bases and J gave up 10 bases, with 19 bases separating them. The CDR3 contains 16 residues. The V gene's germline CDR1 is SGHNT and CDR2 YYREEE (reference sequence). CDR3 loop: CASSLVQGPGVGKLFF. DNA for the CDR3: TGTGCCAGCAGCTTGGTCCAAGGCCCGGGGGTAGGAAAACTGTTTTTT.

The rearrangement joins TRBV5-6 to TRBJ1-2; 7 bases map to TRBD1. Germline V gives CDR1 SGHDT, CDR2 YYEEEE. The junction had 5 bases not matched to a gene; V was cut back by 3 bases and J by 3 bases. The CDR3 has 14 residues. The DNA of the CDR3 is TGTGCCAGCAGCTGGGGGGACAGCCACTATGGCTACACCTTC. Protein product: CASSWGDSHYGYTF. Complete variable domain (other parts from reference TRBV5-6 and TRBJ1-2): DAGVTQSPTHLIKTRGQQVTLRCSPKSGHDTVSWYQQALGQGPQFIFQYYEEEERQRGNFPDRFSGHQFPNYSSELNVNALLLGDSALYLCASSWGDSHYGYTFGSGTRLTVV.

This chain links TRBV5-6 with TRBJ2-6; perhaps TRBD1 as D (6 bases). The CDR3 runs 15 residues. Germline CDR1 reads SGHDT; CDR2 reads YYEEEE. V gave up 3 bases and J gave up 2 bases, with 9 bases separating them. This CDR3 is CASSSQGAGANVLTF. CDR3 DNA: TGTGCCAGCAGCTCACAGGGAGCTGGGGCCAACGTCCTGACTTTC. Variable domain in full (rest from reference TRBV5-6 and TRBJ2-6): DAGVTQSPTHLIKTRGQQVTLRCSPKSGHDTVSWYQQALGQGPQFIFQYYEEEERQRGNFPDRFSGHQFPNYSSELNVNALLLGDSALYLCASSSQGAGANVLTFGAGSRLTVL.

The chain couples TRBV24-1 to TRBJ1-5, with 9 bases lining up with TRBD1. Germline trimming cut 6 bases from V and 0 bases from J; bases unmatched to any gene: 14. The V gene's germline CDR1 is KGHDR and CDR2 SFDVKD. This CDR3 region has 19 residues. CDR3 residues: CATSSPDRGDFDSNQPQHF. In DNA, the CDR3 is TGTGCCACCAGTTCTCCGGACAGGGGCGACTTTGATAGCAATCAGCCCCAGCATTTT.

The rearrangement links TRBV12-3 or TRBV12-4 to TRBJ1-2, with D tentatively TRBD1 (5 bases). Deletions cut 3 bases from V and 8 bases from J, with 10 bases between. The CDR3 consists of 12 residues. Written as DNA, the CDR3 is TGTGCCAGCAGTTTGGGGCAGAGCGGCTACACCTTC. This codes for CASSLGQSGYTF.

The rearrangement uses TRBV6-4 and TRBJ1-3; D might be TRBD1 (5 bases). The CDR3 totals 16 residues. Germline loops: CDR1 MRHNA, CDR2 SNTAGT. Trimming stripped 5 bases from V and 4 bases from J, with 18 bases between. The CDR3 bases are TGTGCCAGCAGTCCTACGCCGACCGGGGGAGGAAACACCATATATTTT. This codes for CASSPTPTGGGNTIYF.

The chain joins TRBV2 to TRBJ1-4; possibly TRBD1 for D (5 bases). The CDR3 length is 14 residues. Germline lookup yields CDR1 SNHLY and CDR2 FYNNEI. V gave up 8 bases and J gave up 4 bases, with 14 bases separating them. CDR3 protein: CASGFGRVNEKLFF. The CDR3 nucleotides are TGTGCCAGCGGTTTCGGCAGGGTTAATGAAAAACTGTTTTTT.

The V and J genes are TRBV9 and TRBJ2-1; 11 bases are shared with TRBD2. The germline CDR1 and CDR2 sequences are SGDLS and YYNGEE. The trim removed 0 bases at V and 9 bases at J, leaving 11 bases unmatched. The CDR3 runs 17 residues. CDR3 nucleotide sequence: TGTGCCAGCAGCGTAGGTGGTAGCGGGGGGGCGTTTTTTGAGCAGTTCTTC. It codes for CASSVGGSGGAFFEQFF.

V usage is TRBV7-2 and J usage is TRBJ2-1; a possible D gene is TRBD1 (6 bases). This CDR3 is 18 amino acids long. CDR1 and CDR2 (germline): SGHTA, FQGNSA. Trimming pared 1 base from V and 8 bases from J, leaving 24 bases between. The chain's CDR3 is CASSLETGSGTRRHEQFF. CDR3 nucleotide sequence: TGTGCCAGCAGCTTAGAAACAGGGTCTGGCACCCGTAGGCATGAGCAGTTCTTC.

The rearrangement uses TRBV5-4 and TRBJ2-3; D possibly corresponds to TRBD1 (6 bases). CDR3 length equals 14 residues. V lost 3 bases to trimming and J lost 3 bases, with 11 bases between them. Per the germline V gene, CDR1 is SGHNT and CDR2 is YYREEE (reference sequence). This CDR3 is CASSSQGLTDTQYF. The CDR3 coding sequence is TGTGCCAGCAGCTCCCAGGGGCTTACAGATACGCAGTATTTT.

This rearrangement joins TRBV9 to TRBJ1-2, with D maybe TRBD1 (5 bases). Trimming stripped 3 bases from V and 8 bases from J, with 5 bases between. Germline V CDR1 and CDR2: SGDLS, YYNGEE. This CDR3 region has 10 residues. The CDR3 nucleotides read TGTGCCAGCAGCGGACAGGGCTACACCTTC. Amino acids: CASSGQGYTF.

The CDR3 sequence: CASSQFSSQPQHF. CDR3 sequence (DNA): TGTGCCAGCAGCCAGTTTTCTAGTCAGCCCCAGCATTTT. V and J are TRBV6-5 and TRBJ1-5; D is unresolved. Trimming took off 6 bases at V and 6 bases at J, with 12 bases between the two ends. The CDR3 runs to 13 residues. Looked up from germline, CDR1 is MNHEY and CDR2 is SVGAGI.

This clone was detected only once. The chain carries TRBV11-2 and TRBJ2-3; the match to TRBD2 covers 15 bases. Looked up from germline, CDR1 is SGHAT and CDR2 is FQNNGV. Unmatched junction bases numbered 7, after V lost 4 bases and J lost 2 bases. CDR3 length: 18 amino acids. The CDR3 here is CASSSTRTSGGVTDTQYF. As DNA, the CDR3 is TGTGCCAGCAGCTCCACTAGGACTAGCGGGGGGGTCACAGATACGCAGTATTTT. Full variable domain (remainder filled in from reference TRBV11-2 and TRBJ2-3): EAGVAQSPRYKIIEKRQSVAFWCNPISGHATLYWYQQILGQGPKLLIQFQNNGVVDDSQLPKDRFSAERLKGVDSTLKIQPAKLEDSAVYLCASSSTRTSGGVTDTQYFGPGTRLTVL.

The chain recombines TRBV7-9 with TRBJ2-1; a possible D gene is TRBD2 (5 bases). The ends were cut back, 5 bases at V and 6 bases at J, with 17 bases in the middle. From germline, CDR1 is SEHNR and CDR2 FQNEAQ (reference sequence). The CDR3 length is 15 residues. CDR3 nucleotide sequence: TGTGCCAGCAGCACTAGTCGTAGGAGATCCAATGAGCAGTTCTTC. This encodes CASSTSRRRSNEQFF.

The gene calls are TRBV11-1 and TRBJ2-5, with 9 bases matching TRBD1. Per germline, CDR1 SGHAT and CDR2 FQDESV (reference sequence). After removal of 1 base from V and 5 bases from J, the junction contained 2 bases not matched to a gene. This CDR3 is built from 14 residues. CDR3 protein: CASSLVDRGETQYF. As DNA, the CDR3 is TGTGCCAGCAGCTTAGTCGACAGGGGGGAGACCCAGTACTTC.

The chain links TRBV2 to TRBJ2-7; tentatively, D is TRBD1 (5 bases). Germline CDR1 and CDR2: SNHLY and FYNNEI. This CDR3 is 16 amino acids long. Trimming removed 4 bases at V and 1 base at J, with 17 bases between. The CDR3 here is CASSVPGQTESYEQYF. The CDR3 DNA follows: TGTGCCAGCAGTGTCCCAGGGCAGACGGAGTCCTACGAGCAGTACTTC.

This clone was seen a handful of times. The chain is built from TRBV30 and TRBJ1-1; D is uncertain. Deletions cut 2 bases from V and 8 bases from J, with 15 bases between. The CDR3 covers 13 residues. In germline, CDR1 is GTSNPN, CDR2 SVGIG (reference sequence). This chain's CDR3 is CAWSSTRLREAFF. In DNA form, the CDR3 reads TGTGCCTGGAGTTCGACACGACTAAGGGAAGCTTTCTTT. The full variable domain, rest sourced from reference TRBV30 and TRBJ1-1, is SQTIHQWPATLVQPVGSPLSLECTVEGTSNPNLYWYRQAAGRGLQLLFYSVGIGQISSEVPQNLSASRPQDRQFILSSKKLLLSDSGFYLCAWSSTRLREAFFGQGTRLTVV.

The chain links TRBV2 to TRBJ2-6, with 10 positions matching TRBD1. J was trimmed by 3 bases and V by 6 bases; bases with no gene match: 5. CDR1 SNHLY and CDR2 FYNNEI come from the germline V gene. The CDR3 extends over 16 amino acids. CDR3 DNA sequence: TGTGCCAGCAGCGGGACAGGGGAAAGTGGGGCCAACGTCCTGACTTTC. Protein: CASSGTGESGANVLTF.

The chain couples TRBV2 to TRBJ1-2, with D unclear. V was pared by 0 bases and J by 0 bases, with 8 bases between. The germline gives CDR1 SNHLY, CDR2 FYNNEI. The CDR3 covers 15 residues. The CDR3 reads CASSEARYSNYGYTF. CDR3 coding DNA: TGTGCCAGCAGTGAAGCGCGATATTCTAACTATGGCTACACCTTC.

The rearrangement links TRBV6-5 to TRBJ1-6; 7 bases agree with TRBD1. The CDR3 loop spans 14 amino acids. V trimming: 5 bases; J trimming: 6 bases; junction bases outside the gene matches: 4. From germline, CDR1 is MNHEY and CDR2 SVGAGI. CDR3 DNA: TGTGCCAGCAGTAACAACAGGGGTAATTCACCCCTCCACTTT. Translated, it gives CASSNNRGNSPLHF.

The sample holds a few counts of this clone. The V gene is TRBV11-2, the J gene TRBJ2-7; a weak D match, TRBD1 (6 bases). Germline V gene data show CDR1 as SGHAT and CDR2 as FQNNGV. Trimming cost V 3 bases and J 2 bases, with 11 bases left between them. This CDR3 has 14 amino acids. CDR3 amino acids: CASSFRQATYEQYF. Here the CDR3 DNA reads TGTGCCAGCAGCTTTAGACAGGCTACCTACGAGCAGTACTTC.

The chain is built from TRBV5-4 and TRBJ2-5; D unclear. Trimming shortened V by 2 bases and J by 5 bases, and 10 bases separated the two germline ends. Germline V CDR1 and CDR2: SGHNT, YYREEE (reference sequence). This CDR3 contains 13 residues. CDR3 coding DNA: TGTGCCAGCAGCTTATTCCCGGGTGAGACCCAGTACTTC. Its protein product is CASSLFPGETQYF.

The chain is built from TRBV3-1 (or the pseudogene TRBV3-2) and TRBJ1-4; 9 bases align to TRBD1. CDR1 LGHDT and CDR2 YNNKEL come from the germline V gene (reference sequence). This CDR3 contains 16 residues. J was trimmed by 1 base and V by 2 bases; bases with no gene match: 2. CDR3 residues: CASSQKDRGTNEKLFF. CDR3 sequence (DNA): TGTGCCAGCAGCCAAAAGGACAGGGGAACTAATGAAAAACTGTTTTTT.

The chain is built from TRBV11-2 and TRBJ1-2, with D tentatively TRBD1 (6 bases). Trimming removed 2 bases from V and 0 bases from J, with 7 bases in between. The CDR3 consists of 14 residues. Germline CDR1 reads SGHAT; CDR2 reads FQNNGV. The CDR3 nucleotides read TGTGCCAGCAGCTTAACAGGGTCTAACTATGGCTACACCTTC. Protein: CASSLTGSNYGYTF. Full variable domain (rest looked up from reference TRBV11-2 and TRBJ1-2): EAGVAQSPRYKIIEKRQSVAFWCNPISGHATLYWYQQILGQGPKLLIQFQNNGVVDDSQLPKDRFSAERLKGVDSTLKIQPAKLEDSAVYLCASSLTGSNYGYTFGSGTRLTVV.

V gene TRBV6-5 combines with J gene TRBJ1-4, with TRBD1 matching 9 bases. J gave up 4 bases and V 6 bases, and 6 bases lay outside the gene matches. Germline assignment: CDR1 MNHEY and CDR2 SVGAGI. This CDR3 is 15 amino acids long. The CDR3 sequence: CASSPQGAFNEKLFF. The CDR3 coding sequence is TGTGCCAGCAGCCCACAGGGGGCCTTTAATGAAAAACTGTTTTTT.